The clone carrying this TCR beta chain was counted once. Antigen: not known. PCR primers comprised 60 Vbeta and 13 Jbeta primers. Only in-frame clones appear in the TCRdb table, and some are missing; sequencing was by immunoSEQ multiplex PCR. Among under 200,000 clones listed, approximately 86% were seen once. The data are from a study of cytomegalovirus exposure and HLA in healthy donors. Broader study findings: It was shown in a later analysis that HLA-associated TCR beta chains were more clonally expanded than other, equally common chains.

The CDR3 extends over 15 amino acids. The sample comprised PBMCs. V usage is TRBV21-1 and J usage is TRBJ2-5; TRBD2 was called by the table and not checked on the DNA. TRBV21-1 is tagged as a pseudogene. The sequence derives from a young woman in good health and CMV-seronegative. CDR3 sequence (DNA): TGTGCCAGCAGCATGGAACAAGCGGGAGGGGAGACCCAGTACTTC. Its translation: CASSMEQAGGETQYF.